These 14 T cell receptor beta chains were sequenced from one sample in a study of cytomegalovirus exposure and HLA in healthy donors. The PCR contained 60 Vbeta and 13 Jbeta primers. The protocol was immunoSEQ multiplex PCR, while the TCRdb copy is restricted to in-frame clones and leaves out a portion. Of 150,000 to 200,000 clones in the sample, roughly 79% were seen once. Input material: PBMCs. The source of these receptors is a young man in good health and CMV-seropositive.

The chain combines TRBV10-1 with TRBJ2-3; D remains ambiguous. V lost 3 bases, J lost 5 bases, and 6 bases lay in between. This CDR3 comprises 12 residues. Germline-derived CDR1 and CDR2 are WNHNN and SYGVQD (reference sequence). CDR3 bases: TGCGCCAGCAGTGAATCGGTAGATACGCAGTATTTT. Translation gives CASSESVDTQYF.

This clone appeared a few times. The V and J genes are TRBV10-3 and TRBJ1-2; tentatively, D is TRBD1 (6 bases). Trimming cost V 10 bases and J 0 bases, with 12 bases left between them. The CDR3 consists of 13 residues. Germline V lookup: CDR1 ENHRY, CDR2 SYGVKD. CDR3 coding DNA: TGTGCCACCACAGGGTTTACTAACTATGGCTACACCTTC. This translates into CATTGFTNYGYTF.

The genes are TRBV11-3 and TRBJ2-6; 7 positions agree with TRBD2. V gave up 0 bases and J gave up 15 bases; unmatched junction bases: 5. Germline CDR1 is SGHNT and CDR2 is YENEEA. CDR3 length: 13 amino acids. Here the CDR3 DNA reads TGTGCCAGCAGCTTAGATCGGGGGGTTGACCTGACTTTC. Encoded protein: CASSLDRGVDLTF.

V gene TRBV7-8 combines with J gene TRBJ2-1; 11 bases match TRBD1. The CDR3 extends over 15 amino acids. The V gene's germline CDR1 is SGHVS and CDR2 FQNEAQ. V was clipped by 5 bases and J by 7 bases; unmatched bases: 7. CDR3 in amino acids: CASSADRGRVNEQFF. In DNA, the CDR3 is TGTGCCAGCAGCGCGGACAGGGGGCGGGTGAATGAGCAGTTCTTC.

V usage is TRBV7-9 and J usage is TRBJ2-7, with D possibly matching TRBD2 (8 bases). The germline V and J ends were trimmed by 4 bases and 4 bases, with 17 bases remaining between them. Germline V gene sequence: CDR1 SEHNR, CDR2 FQNEAQ (reference sequence). The CDR3 extends over 15 amino acids. CDR3 protein: CASSSGGGQLYEQYF. The CDR3 DNA reads TGTGCCAGCAGCTCGGGGGGGGGACAGCTTTACGAGCAGTACTTC.

In its sample, this clone was seen once. This chain uses TRBV11-3 with TRBJ2-7; the match to TRBD2 covers 10 bases. CDR1 and CDR2 from the germline V gene are SGHNT and YENEEA. The J segment lost 2 bases and the V segment lost 1 base, leaving 2 bases of the junction unmatched. The CDR3 runs to 15 residues. The chain's CDR3 is CASSLGTSGTYEQYF. CDR3 coding DNA: TGTGCCAGCAGCTTAGGGACTAGCGGTACCTACGAGCAGTACTTC.

In DNA, the CDR3 is TGTGCCAGTAGATTCACGACAGGGGGAATTGGACAGCCCCAGCATTTT. Translation gives CASRFTTGGIGQPQHF. The V gene is TRBV19, the J gene TRBJ1-5; 9 bases align to TRBD1. The CDR3 is 16 residues long. Germline loops: CDR1 LNHDA, CDR2 SQIVND (reference sequence). The ends lost 6 bases at V and 7 bases at J; junction bases unmatched: 13.

The chain carries TRBV9 and TRBJ2-3, with D tentatively TRBD1 (5 bases). Per germline, CDR1 SGDLS and CDR2 YYNGEE. The V end was cut by 1 base, the J end by 0 bases, with 9 bases between. The CDR3 consists of 15 residues. The CDR3 protein is CASSVPRASTDTQYF. The CDR3 nucleotides are TGTGCCAGCAGCGTACCCAGGGCCAGCACAGATACGCAGTATTTT.

This clone is a singleton in its sample. The V call is TRBV25-1, the J call TRBJ1-4; no definite D call. Germline V gene lookup returns CDR1 MGHDK and CDR2 SYGVNS. Trimming took off 5 bases at V and 7 bases at J, with 17 bases between the two ends. The CDR3 is 15 residues long. CDR3 in amino acids: CASSHPTRGIEKLFF. The CDR3 DNA follows: TGTGCCAGCAGTCACCCAACACGGGGTATTGAAAAACTGTTTTTT.

The chain links TRBV6-1 to TRBJ1-3; D is uncertain. Germline CDR1 MNHNS, CDR2 SASEGT. Trimming cost V 2 bases and J 2 bases, with 16 bases left between them. This CDR3 has 17 amino acids. The DNA of the CDR3 is TGTGCCAGCAGTGAATGGGCGGCAGCGGCACCTGGAAACACCATATATTTT. The encoded protein is CASSEWAAAAPGNTIYF.

This chain links TRBV9 with TRBJ1-3, with D possibly matching TRBD1 (6 bases). The ends were cut back, 3 bases at V and 4 bases at J, with 14 bases in the middle. The CDR3 length is 15 residues. Germline CDR1 and CDR2: SGDLS and YYNGEE. As DNA, the CDR3 is TGTGCCAGCAGCGCACAGGGTATTCCCGGAAACACCATATATTTT. Translating gives CASSAQGIPGNTIYF. The whole variable domain, filled in from reference TRBV9 and TRBJ1-3, reads DSGVTQTPKHLITATGQRVTLRCSPRSGDLSVYWYQQSLDQGLQFLIQYYNGEERAKGNILERFSAQQFPDLHSELNLSSLELGDSALYFCASSAQGIPGNTIYFGEGSWLTVV.

The chain employs TRBV28 and TRBJ1-2; D perhaps matches TRBD1 (5 bases). From germline, CDR1 is MDHEN and CDR2 SYDVKM. CDR3 size: 11 residues. DNA for the CDR3: TGTGCGGCGGGGGCTAACTATGGCTACACCTTC. It yields the protein CAAGANYGYTF.

A word on this clone: The same CDR3 is also encoded by other DNA sequences in this sample. This rearrangement joins TRBV5-4 to TRBJ2-5; TRBD2 is a possible D gene (6 bases). CDR1 is SGHNT and CDR2 is YYREEE in the germline V gene (reference sequence). Trimming removed 4 bases from V and 5 bases from J, with 12 bases in between. This CDR3 contains 13 residues. CDR3 residues: CASSLSGRETQYF. CDR3 sequence (DNA): TGTGCCAGCAGCCTTAGCGGACGGGAGACCCAGTACTTC.

The CDR3 DNA sequence: TGTGCCAGCAGTTATATCCCAGGGGGCACTGAAGCTTTCTTT. Translation: CASSYIPGGTEAFF. V gene TRBV6-5 combines with J gene TRBJ1-1, with 7 bases matching TRBD1. Germline CDR1 is MNHEY and CDR2 is SVGAGI. The CDR3 loop spans 14 amino acids. Germline trimming cut 3 bases from V and 4 bases from J; bases unmatched to any gene: 5.